The 6 T cell receptor beta chains below were found in one sample sequenced in a study of chemoradiotherapy in HPV16-positive cancers. Only in-frame clones appear in the TCRdb table, and some are missing; sequencing was by immunoSEQ multiplex PCR. Of over 7,000 clones listed, 80% are singletons. The specimen was taken from a patient who underwent chemoradiotherapy. These receptors originate from a human donor with HPV-associated anogenital cancer.

The V and J genes are TRBV27 and TRBJ2-1, with 8 bases identical to TRBD1. Germline CDR1 and CDR2: MNHEY and SMNVEV (reference sequence). The CDR3 covers 16 residues. Trimming removed 3 bases from V and 3 bases from J; junction bases left unmatched: 7. This CDR3 is CASSLSGTGYYNEQFF. The CDR3 bases are TGTGCCAGCAGTTTGTCAGGGACAGGATACTACAATGAGCAGTTCTTC.

The chain recombines TRBV15 with TRBJ2-2; 9 bases align to TRBD1. Germline V lookup: CDR1 LNHNV, CDR2 YYDKDF (reference sequence). The CDR3 has 17 amino acids. Unmatched junction bases numbered 8, after V lost 0 bases and J lost 6 bases. The CDR3 reads CATSRDLSDRGSGELFF. The CDR3 DNA sequence: TGTGCCACCAGCAGAGATCTTTCTGACAGGGGGTCCGGGGAGCTGTTTTTT. Supplemented by reference TRBV15 and TRBJ2-2, the full variable domain reads DAMVIQNPRYQVTQFGKPVTLSCSQTLNHNVMYWYQQKSSQAPKLLFHYYDKDFNNEADTPDNFQSRRPNTSFCFLDIRSPGLGDTAMYLCATSRDLSDRGSGELFFGEGSRLTVL.

This chain connects TRBV9 to TRBJ2-2; D is tentatively TRBD1 or TRBD2 (7 bases each). This CDR3 is built from 18 residues. Germline lookup yields CDR1 SGDLS and CDR2 YYNGEE. V was clipped by 0 bases and J by 0 bases, with 15 bases between them. The CDR3 spells CASSVGRQGGANTGELFF. DNA for the CDR3: TGTGCCAGCAGCGTAGGTCGCCAGGGGGGGGCGAACACCGGGGAGCTGTTTTTT.

In this sample, this clone turned up once. The rearrangement links TRBV19 to TRBJ2-2; 8 bases agree with TRBD1. The CDR3 covers 16 residues. With V trimmed by 5 bases and J by 5 bases, 10 bases remained unmatched. The germline V gene has CDR1 LNHDA and CDR2 SQIVND (reference sequence). The CDR3 is CASSLILGTGTGELFF. CDR3 coding DNA: TGTGCCAGTAGTCTAATCCTGGGGACAGGTACCGGGGAGCTGTTTTTT.

The chain is built from TRBV6-4 and TRBJ1-1, with 7 bases aligning to TRBD1. This CDR3 has 15 residues. The V gene's germline CDR1 is MRHNA and CDR2 SNTAGT. The J segment lost 6 bases and the V segment lost 7 bases, leaving 14 bases of the junction unmatched. The CDR3 coding sequence is TGTGCCAGCAAACCGACTCAGACAGGGACCTCTGAAGCTTTCTTT. It translates to CASKPTQTGTSEAFF.

The V call is TRBV27, the J call TRBJ2-1; 7 nucleotides agree with TRBD1. CDR3 length: 16 amino acids. Germline V gives CDR1 MNHEY, CDR2 SMNVEV (reference sequence). Unmatched junction bases numbered 8, after V lost 6 bases and J lost 0 bases. CDR3 in amino acids: CASSLPGTVSYNEQFF. The CDR3 DNA reads as TGTGCCAGCAGCTTACCCGGGACAGTCTCCTACAATGAGCAGTTCTTC.